This TCR beta chain comes out of a study of CD8+ T cells in alopecia areata. This clone came up a few times. Its target is not known. V was trimmed by 3 bases and J by 5 bases, leaving 18 bases between them. The CDR3 is 15 amino acids. CDR1 is GTSNPN, CDR2 SVGIG, per germline (reference sequence). Investigators isolated RNA and reverse transcribed it into cDNA to act as the sequencing template. The assay was immunoSEQ multiplex PCR, and TCRdb's table has in-frame clones only and misses some. The sample holds about 150,000 clones, about 71% seen once. General study points: Affected scalp, especially in alopecia totalis/universalis, had a higher clonality than normal scalp did.

The sample's treatment: oral pan-JAK inhibitor, 5-10 mg twice daily. This TCR derives from a human donor with alopecia areata. The sample was CD4+ T cells sorted from blood, taken at week 4, from a patient treated with tofacitinib. The V and J genes are TRBV30 and TRBJ2-3, with TRBD1 as a possible D gene (6 bases). CDR3 protein: CAWRAWTAYEDTQYF. In DNA form, the CDR3 reads TGTGCCTGGAGGGCTTGGACAGCCTATGAAGATACGCAGTATTTT. The complete variable domain, with remaining parts taken from reference TRBV30 and TRBJ2-3, reads SQTIHQWPATLVQPVGSPLSLECTVEGTSNPNLYWYRQAAGRGLQLLFYSVGIGQISSEVPQNLSASRPQDRQFILSSKKLLLSDSGFYLCAWRAWTAYEDTQYFGPGTRLTVL.